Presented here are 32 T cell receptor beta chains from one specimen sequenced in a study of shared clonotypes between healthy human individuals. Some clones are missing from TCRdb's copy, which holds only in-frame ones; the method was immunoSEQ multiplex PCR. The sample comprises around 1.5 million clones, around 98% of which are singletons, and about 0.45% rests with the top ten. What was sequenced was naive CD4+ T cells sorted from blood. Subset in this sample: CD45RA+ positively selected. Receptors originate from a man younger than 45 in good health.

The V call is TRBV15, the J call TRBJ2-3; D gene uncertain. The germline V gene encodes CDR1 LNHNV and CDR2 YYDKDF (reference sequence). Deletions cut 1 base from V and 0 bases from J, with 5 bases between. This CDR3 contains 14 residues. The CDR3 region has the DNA TGTGCCACCAGCAGAGCGCGTAGCACAGATACGCAGTATTTT. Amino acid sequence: CATSRARSTDTQYF.

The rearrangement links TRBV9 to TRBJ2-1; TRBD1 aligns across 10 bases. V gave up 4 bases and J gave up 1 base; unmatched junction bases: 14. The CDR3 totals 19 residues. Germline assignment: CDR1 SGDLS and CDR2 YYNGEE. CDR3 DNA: TGTGCCAGCAGCCGACCGACTCCCGGGACAGGGGCGTCCTACAATGAGCAGTTCTTC. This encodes CASSRPTPGTGASYNEQFF. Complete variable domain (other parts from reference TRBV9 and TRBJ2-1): DSGVTQTPKHLITATGQRVTLRCSPRSGDLSVYWYQQSLDQGLQFLIQYYNGEERAKGNILERFSAQQFPDLHSELNLSSLELGDSALYFCASSRPTPGTGASYNEQFFGPGTRLTVL.

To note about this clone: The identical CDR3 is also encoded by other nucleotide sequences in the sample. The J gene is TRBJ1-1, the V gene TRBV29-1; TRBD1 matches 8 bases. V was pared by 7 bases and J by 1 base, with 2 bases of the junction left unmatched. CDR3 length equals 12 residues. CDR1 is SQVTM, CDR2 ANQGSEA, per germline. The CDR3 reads CSGDRGNTEAFF. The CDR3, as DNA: TGCAGCGGCGACAGGGGGAACACTGAAGCTTTCTTT.

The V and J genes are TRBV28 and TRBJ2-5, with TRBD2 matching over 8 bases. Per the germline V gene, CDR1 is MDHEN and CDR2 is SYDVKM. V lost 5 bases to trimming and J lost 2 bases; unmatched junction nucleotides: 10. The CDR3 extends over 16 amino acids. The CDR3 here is CASSPTSGRRQETQYF. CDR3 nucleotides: TGTGCCAGCAGTCCAACTAGCGGTCGTCGACAAGAGACCCAGTACTTC.

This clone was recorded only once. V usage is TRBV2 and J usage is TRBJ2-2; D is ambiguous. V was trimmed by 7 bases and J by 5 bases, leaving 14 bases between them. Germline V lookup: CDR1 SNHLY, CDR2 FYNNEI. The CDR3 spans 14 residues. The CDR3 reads CASISMVITGELFF. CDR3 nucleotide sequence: TGTGCCAGCATTAGTATGGTTATAACCGGGGAGCTGTTTTTT.

The CDR3 region is CASSVPRGDNQPQHF. The CDR3 bases are TGTGCCAGCAGCGTCCCTCGCGGTGACAATCAGCCCCAGCATTTT. V and J are TRBV6-4 and TRBJ1-5; no reliable D call. From germline, CDR1 is MRHNA and CDR2 SNTAGT. V lost 6 bases and J 3 bases, leaving 15 bases between the germline ends. The CDR3 extends over 15 amino acids.

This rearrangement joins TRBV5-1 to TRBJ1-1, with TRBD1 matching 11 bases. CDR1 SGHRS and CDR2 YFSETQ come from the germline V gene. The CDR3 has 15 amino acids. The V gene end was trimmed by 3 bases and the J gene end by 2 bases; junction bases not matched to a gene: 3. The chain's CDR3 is CASSWTGGGNTEAFF. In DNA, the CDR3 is TGCGCCAGCAGCTGGACAGGGGGCGGTAACACTGAAGCTTTCTTT. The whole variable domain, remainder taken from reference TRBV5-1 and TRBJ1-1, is KAGVTQTPRYLIKTRGQQVTLSCSPISGHRSVSWYQQTPGQGLQFLFEYFSETQRNKGNFPGRFSGRQFSNSRSEMNVSTLELGDSALYLCASSWTGGGNTEAFFGQGTRLTVV.

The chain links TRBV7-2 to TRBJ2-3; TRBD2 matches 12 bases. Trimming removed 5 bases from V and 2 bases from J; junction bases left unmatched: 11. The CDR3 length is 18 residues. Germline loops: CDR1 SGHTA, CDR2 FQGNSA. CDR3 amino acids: CASSRQGASGRDTDTQYF. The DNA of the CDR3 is TGTGCCAGCAGCCGTCAGGGAGCTAGCGGGAGGGACACAGATACGCAGTATTTT.

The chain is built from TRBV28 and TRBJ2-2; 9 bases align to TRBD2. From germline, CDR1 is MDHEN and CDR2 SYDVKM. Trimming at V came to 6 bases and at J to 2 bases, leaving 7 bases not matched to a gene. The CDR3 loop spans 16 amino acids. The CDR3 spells CASRKLAGVNTGELFF. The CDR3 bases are TGTGCCAGCAGGAAACTAGCGGGTGTTAACACCGGGGAGCTGTTTTTT.

CDR3 sequence (DNA): TGTGCCAGCAGCTTCAGACTAGCGGGGAACAATGAGCAGTTCTTC. Its protein is CASSFRLAGNNEQFF. The chain uses TRBV7-3 and TRBJ2-1, with 11 bases fitting TRBD2. Germline lookup yields CDR1 SGHTA and CDR2 FQGTGA. Trimming removed 3 bases from V and 5 bases from J; junction bases left unmatched: 3. This CDR3 is built from 15 residues.

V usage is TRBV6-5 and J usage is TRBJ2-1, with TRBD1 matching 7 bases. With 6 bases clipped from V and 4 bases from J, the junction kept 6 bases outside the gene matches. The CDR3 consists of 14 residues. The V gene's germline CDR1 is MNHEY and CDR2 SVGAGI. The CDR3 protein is CASRDRELYNEQFF. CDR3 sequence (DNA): TGTGCCAGCAGAGACAGGGAGCTTTACAATGAGCAGTTCTTC.

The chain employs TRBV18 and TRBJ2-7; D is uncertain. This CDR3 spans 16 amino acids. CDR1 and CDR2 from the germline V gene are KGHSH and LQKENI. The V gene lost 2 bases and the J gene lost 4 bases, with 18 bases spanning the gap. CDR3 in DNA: TGTGCCAGCTCACCATCGTCCGGCCAGGCGAGTTACGAGCAGTACTTC. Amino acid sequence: CASSPSSGQASYEQYF.

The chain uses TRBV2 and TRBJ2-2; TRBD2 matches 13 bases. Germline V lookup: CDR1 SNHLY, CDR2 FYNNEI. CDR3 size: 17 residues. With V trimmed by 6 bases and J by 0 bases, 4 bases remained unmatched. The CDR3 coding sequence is TGTGCCAGCAGACCGGGACTAGCGGGACCGAACACCGGGGAGCTGTTTTTT. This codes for CASRPGLAGPNTGELFF.

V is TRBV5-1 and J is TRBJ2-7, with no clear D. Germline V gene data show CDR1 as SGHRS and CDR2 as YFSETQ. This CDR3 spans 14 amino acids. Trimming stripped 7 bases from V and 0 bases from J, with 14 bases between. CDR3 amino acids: CASGRDETSYEQYF. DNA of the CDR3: TGCGCCAGCGGCCGTGACGAAACCTCCTACGAGCAGTACTTC.

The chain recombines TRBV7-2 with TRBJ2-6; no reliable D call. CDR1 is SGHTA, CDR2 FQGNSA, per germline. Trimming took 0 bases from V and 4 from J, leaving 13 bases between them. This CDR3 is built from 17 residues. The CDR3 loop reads CASSLALQRTGANVLTF. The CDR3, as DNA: TGTGCCAGCAGCTTAGCGCTACAAAGGACCGGGGCCAACGTCCTGACTTTC.

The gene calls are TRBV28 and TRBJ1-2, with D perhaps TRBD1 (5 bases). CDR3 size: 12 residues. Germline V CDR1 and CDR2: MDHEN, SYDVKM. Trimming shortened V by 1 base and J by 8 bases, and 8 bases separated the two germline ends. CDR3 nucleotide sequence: TGTGCCAGCAGTTTATCAGGGCTCGGCTACACCTTC. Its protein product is CASSLSGLGYTF.

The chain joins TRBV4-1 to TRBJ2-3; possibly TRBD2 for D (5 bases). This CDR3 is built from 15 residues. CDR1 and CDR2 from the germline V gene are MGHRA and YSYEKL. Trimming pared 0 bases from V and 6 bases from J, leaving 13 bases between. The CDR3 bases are TGCGCCAGCAGCCAAGATGGGCTAGCCCCCGATACGCAGTATTTT. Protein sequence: CASSQDGLAPDTQYF.

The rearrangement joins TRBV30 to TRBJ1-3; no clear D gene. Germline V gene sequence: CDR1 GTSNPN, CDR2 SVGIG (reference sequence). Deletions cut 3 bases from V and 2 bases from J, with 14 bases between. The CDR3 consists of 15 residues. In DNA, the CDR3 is TGTGCCTGGAGACTCCAACTGGGTCCTGGAAACACCATATATTTT. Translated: CAWRLQLGPGNTIYF.

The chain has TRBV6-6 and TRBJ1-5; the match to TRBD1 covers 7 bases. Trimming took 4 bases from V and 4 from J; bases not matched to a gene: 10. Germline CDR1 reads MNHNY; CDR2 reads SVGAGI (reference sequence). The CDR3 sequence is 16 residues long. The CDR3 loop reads CASSSRGQSGNQPQHF. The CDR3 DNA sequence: TGTGCCAGCAGTTCCCGGGGACAGTCGGGTAATCAGCCCCAGCATTTT.

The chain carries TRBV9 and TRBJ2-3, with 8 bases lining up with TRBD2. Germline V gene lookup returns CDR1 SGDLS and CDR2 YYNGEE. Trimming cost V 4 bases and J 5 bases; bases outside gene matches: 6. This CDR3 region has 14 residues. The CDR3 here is CASSRAGVVDTQYF. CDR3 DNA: TGTGCCAGCAGCAGAGCGGGAGTGGTAGATACGCAGTATTTT.

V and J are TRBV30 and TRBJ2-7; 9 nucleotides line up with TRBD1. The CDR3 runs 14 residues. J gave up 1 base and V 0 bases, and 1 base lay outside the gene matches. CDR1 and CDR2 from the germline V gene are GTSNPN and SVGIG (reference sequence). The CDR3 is CAWSVGQGSYEQYF. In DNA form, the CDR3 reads TGTGCCTGGAGTGTGGGACAGGGTTCCTACGAGCAGTACTTC.

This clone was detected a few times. In nucleotides, the CDR3 is TGTGCCAGTAGCGGCTACACCTTC. Translated, it gives CASSGYTF. The chain combines TRBV19 with TRBJ1-2; no clear D. Deletions cut 6 bases from V and 8 bases from J, with 1 base between. The CDR3 totals 8 residues. Germline assignment: CDR1 LNHDA and CDR2 SQIVND (reference sequence).

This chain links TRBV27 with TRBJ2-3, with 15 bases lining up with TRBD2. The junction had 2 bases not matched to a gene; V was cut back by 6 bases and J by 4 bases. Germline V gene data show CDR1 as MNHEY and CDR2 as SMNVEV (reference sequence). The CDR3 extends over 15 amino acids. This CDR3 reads CASRGLAGGPDTQYF. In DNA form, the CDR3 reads TGTGCCAGCAGAGGACTAGCGGGAGGGCCAGATACGCAGTATTTT.

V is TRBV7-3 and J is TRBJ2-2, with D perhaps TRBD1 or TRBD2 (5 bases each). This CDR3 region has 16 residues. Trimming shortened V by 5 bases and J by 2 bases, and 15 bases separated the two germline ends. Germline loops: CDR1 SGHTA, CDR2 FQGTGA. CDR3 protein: CASSPDPGHNTGELFF. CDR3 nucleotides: TGTGCCAGCAGCCCCGACCCGGGGCACAACACCGGGGAGCTGTTTTTT.

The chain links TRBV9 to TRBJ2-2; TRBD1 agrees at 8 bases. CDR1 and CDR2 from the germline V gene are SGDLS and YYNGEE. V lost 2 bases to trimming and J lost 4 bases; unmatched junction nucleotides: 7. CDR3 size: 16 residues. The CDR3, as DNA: TGTGCCAGCAGCGTCAGAACAGGGGGGAGCACCGGGGAGCTGTTTTTT. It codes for CASSVRTGGSTGELFF.

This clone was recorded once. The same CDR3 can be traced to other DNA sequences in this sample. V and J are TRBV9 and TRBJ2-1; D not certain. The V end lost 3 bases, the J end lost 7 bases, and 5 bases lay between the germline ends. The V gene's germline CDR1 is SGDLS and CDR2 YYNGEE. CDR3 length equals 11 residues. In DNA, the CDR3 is TGTGCCAGCAGCGCGTTAAATGAGCAGTTCTTC. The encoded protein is CASSALNEQFF.

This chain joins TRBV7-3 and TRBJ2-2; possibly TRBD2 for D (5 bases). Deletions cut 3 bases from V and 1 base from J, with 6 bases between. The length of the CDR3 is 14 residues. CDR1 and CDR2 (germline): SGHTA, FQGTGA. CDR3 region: CASSFGGNTGELFF. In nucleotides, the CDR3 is TGTGCCAGCAGCTTCGGAGGGAACACCGGGGAGCTGTTTTTT.

CDR3 sequence: CASSLQNPSGNTIYF. The CDR3 DNA follows: TGTGCCAGCAGCTTGCAGAACCCCTCTGGAAACACCATATATTTT. The chain links TRBV5-4 to TRBJ1-3; D gene uncertain. Germline V gene data show CDR1 as SGHNT and CDR2 as YYREEE (reference sequence). The CDR3 length is 15 residues. V was shortened by 1 base and J by 0 bases, with 8 bases between the two germline ends.

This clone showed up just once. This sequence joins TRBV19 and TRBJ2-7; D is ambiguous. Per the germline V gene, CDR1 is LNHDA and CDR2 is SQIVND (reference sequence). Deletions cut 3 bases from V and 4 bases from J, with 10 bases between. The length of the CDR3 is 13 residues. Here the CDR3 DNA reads TGTGCCAGTAGTATCGCGACATTATACGAGCAGTACTTC. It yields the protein CASSIATLYEQYF.

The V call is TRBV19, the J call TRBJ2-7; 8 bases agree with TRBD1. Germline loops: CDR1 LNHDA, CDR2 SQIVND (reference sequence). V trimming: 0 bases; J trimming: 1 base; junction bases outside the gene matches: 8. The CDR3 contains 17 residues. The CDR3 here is CASSIDGIRDRSYEQYF. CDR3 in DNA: TGTGCCAGTAGTATAGACGGGATTCGGGACAGGTCCTACGAGCAGTACTTC.

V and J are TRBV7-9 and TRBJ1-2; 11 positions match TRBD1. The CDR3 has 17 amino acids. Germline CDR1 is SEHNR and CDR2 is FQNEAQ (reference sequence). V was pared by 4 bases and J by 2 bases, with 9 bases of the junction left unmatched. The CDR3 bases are TGTGCCAGCAGCTCCCTCCGGGACAGGGGGAGAAACTATGGCTACACCTTC. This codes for CASSSLRDRGRNYGYTF.

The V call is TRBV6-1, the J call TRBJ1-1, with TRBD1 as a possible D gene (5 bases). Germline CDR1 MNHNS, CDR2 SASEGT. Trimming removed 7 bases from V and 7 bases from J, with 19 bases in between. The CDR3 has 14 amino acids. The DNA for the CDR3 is TGTGCCAGCACCCCAAGCGGGGGAGGCGGTGAAGCTTTCTTT. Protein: CASTPSGGGGEAFF.